Described below is a single T cell receptor beta chain sequence and its context. Germline values: CDR1 SGHAT, CDR2 FQNNGV. Trimming took 5 bases from V and 1 from J, leaving 8 bases between them. This CDR3 spans 13 amino acids. The sample comes from a study of T cell changes during pregnancy in multiple sclerosis. Generated by immunoSEQ multiplex PCR, the TCRdb table keeps only in-frame clones and is missing some. The profile shows fewer than 100,000 clones, about 88% of them singletons. This clonotype originated in a female donor with multiple sclerosis, enrolled in a pregnancy study. Specimen: peripheral blood, collected before pregnancy. V gene TRBV11-2 combines with J gene TRBJ1-1, with D perhaps TRBD1 (5 bases). The CDR3 nucleotides read TGTGCCAGCAGCGCCGACAGGAACACTGAAGCTTTCTTT. This translates into CASSADRNTEAFF. The full variable domain, its missing parts supplied by reference TRBV11-2 and TRBJ1-1, is EAGVAQSPRYKIIEKRQSVAFWCNPISGHATLYWYQQILGQGPKLLIQFQNNGVVDDSQLPKDRFSAERLKGVDSTLKIQPAKLEDSAVYLCASSADRNTEAFFGQGTRLTVV.